Following are 17 T cell receptor beta chains from one sample sequenced in a study of blood T cell repertoires in COVID-19. The assay was immunoSEQ multiplex PCR, and TCRdb's table has in-frame clones only and misses some. Of 190,000 or so clones in the sample, over 75% were seen once. The sequencing sample was made of peripheral blood. These receptors were obtained from a middle-aged man with active or convalescent COVID-19.

The J gene is TRBJ1-2, the V gene TRBV10-3; weak D call: TRBD1 (6 bases). The germline V gene encodes CDR1 ENHRY and CDR2 SYGVKD. The V gene lost 6 bases and the J gene lost 9 bases, with 20 bases spanning the gap. This CDR3 region has 14 residues. For the CDR3, the DNA is TGTGCCATCAGGAGAACAGGGTCGAGTGGGAGCTACACCTTC. Its protein is CAIRRTGSSGSYTF.

This chain links TRBV6-6 with TRBJ1-1; TRBD1 matches 9 bases. The ends lost 6 bases at V and 7 bases at J; junction bases unmatched: 6. The CDR3 sequence is 13 residues long. Germline loops: CDR1 MNHNY, CDR2 SVGAGI (reference sequence). In DNA form, the CDR3 reads TGTGCCAGCAGACCCAGGACAGGGGATGAAGCTTTCTTT. It specifies CASRPRTGDEAFF.

V usage is TRBV29-1 and J usage is TRBJ2-3; possibly TRBD2 for D (5 bases). Germline V lookup: CDR1 SQVTM, CDR2 ANQGSEA. The CDR3 is made up of 15 amino acids. The V end lost 2 bases, the J end lost 4 bases, and 16 bases lay between the germline ends. The CDR3 DNA reads TGCAGCGTTGAAAAAGAGGGCCCATCGGCAGATACGCAGTATTTT. It encodes CSVEKEGPSADTQYF.

This chain joins TRBV28 and TRBJ2-5; 9 nucleotides agree with TRBD1. V gave up 6 bases and J gave up 2 bases; unmatched junction bases: 7. Germline-derived CDR1 and CDR2 are MDHEN and SYDVKM. The CDR3 covers 15 residues. CDR3 sequence reads: CASSPMGQGQETQYF. CDR3 DNA sequence: TGTGCCAGCAGCCCTATGGGACAGGGACAAGAGACCCAGTACTTC.

The chain couples TRBV5-8 to TRBJ1-1; D unclear. V lost 0 bases and J 3 bases, leaving 9 bases between the germline ends. The CDR3 has 14 residues. Germline V gene lookup returns CDR1 SGHTS and CDR2 YDEGEE. Here the CDR3 DNA reads TGTGCCAGCAGCTTGGACGGGGTTGACACTGAAGCTTTCTTT. It encodes CASSLDGVDTEAFF.

This clone was observed once. This chain links TRBV3-1 (or the pseudogene TRBV3-2) with TRBJ2-7; 7 nucleotides match TRBD1. Germline V gene data show CDR1 as LGHDT and CDR2 as YNNKEL (reference sequence). V was clipped by 1 base and J by 7 bases; unmatched bases: 10. This CDR3 is built from 15 residues. This CDR3 reads CASSQAETGLLEQYF. The CDR3 coding sequence is TGTGCCAGCAGCCAAGCGGAGACAGGGTTGTTGGAGCAGTACTTC.

The J gene is TRBJ2-7, the V gene TRBV11-1, with TRBD2 matching over 7 bases. Germline V CDR1 and CDR2: SGHAT, FQDESV (reference sequence). Trimming took 5 bases from V and 0 from J; bases not matched to a gene: 7. The CDR3 loop spans 15 amino acids. CDR3 loop: CASSPAGGTSYEQYF. Written as DNA, the CDR3 is TGTGCCAGCAGCCCTGCCGGGGGGACCTCCTACGAGCAGTACTTC.

The chain has TRBV2 and TRBJ1-2; D gene uncertain. The CDR3 is 14 residues long. Trimming removed 8 bases at V and 3 bases at J, with 16 bases between. CDR1 and CDR2 (germline): SNHLY, FYNNEI. Here the CDR3 reads CASLEIYSDYGYTF. DNA of the CDR3: TGTGCCAGCCTTGAGATATACTCCGACTATGGCTACACCTTC.

This chain uses TRBV19 with TRBJ1-5, with 10 bases that match TRBD1. V shed 7 bases, J shed 7 bases, and the junction held 4 bases outside the gene matches. Germline values: CDR1 LNHDA, CDR2 SQIVND (reference sequence). CDR3 length: 13 amino acids. CDR3 DNA sequence: TGTGCCAGTAACCTGGACAGGGGGCAGCCCCAGCATTTT. The encoded protein is CASNLDRGQPQHF.

The chain is built from TRBV12-1 and TRBJ1-5; the listed D gene, TRBD1, was not tested against the DNA. TRBV12-1 is assigned pseudogene status. The CDR3 has 16 residues. In nucleotides, the CDR3 is TGTGCCAGCAGCTTTGCGGGGGCGAATGGCAATCAGCCCCAGCATTTT. Residues: CASSFAGANGNQPQHF.

J is TRBJ2-3 and V is TRBV5-4, with 9 bases that match TRBD2. The CDR3 runs to 17 residues. Germline values: CDR1 SGHNT, CDR2 YYREEE (reference sequence). With V trimmed by 4 bases and J by 6 bases, 15 bases remained unmatched. The DNA of the CDR3 is TGTGCCAGCAGCCTGGAGAGGGGACTAGCCGGGGGTGATACGCAGTATTTT. This codes for CASSLERGLAGGDTQYF.

J is TRBJ1-1 and V is TRBV7-8; D gene unclear. V was clipped by 5 bases and J by 1 base, with 14 bases between them. The CDR3 is made up of 15 amino acids. The germline V gene encodes CDR1 SGHVS and CDR2 FQNEAQ. The CDR3 DNA reads as TGTGCCAGCAGCCAGTCAGGCAATGGGAACACTGAAGCTTTCTTT. Protein product: CASSQSGNGNTEAFF.

The rearrangement links TRBV6-1 to TRBJ2-1, with 8 bases aligning to TRBD2. The CDR3 is made up of 14 amino acids. Germline lookup yields CDR1 MNHNS and CDR2 SASEGT. Trimming took 2 bases from V and 10 from J; bases not matched to a gene: 7. The CDR3 region is CASSELRGAVEQFF. As DNA, the CDR3 is TGTGCCAGCAGTGAATTGCGGGGGGCCGTCGAGCAGTTCTTC.

The chain links TRBV6-5 to TRBJ2-7; 7 bases line up with TRBD1. CDR3 length: 13 amino acids. CDR1 and CDR2 from the germline V gene are MNHEY and SVGAGI. Trimming took 2 bases from V and 9 from J; bases not matched to a gene: 7. CDR3 DNA: TGTGCCAGCAGTTACGCGACAGGGAATGTGCAGTACTTC. Translating gives CASSYATGNVQYF.

The chain couples TRBV19 to TRBJ2-1; 9 bases match TRBD1. Germline loops: CDR1 LNHDA, CDR2 SQIVND (reference sequence). The length of the CDR3 is 15 residues. J gave up 8 bases and V 3 bases, and 8 bases lay outside the gene matches. CDR3 sequence reads: CASSIKPGQGYEQFF. CDR3 DNA: TGTGCCAGTAGTATTAAACCGGGACAGGGCTATGAGCAGTTCTTC.

The chain links TRBV6-2 or TRBV6-3 to TRBJ2-5, with 14 bases matching TRBD2. The CDR3 runs 17 residues. J gave up 3 bases and V 5 bases, and 8 bases lay outside the gene matches. The V gene's germline CDR1 is MNHEY and CDR2 SVGEGT. The CDR3, as DNA: TGTGCCAGCAGTGTGGGGACTAGCGGGGGCTACGAAGAGACCCAGTACTTC. Its translation: CASSVGTSGGYEETQYF.

This rearrangement joins TRBV5-1 to TRBJ1-4, with D tentatively TRBD1 (6 bases). Trimming stripped 0 bases from V and 3 bases from J, with 12 bases between. Germline V gene lookup returns CDR1 SGHRS and CDR2 YFSETQ. This CDR3 is 16 amino acids long. The CDR3 spells CASSLGQGLANEKLFF. Written as DNA, the CDR3 is TGCGCCAGCAGCTTGGGCCAGGGGTTGGCTAATGAAAAACTGTTTTTT.